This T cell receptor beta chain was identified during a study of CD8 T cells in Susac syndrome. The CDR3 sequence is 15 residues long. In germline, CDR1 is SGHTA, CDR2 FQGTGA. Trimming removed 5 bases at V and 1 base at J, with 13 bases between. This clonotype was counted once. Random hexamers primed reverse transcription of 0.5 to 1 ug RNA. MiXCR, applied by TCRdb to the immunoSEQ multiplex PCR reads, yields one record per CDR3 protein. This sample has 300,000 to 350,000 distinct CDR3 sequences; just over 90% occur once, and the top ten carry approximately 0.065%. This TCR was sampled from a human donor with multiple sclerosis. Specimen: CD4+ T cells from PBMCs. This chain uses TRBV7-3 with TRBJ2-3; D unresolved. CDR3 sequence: CASSLDPWGTDTQYF. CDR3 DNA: TGTGCCAGCAGCCTCGACCCTTGGGGCACAGATACGCAGTATTTT.